Each of the 8 T cell receptor beta chains below was sequenced from the same sample in a study of cytomegalovirus exposure and HLA in healthy donors. The PCR was carried out with 60 Vbeta primers and 13 Jbeta primers. Using immunoSEQ multiplex PCR, the repertoire was profiled, and TCRdb retains in-frame clones only, with some absent. The sample records 150,000 to 200,000 clones, roughly 73% being singletons. Sequenced: PBMCs. These receptor sequences come from a female donor in good health and CMV-seronegative.

V and J are TRBV7-2 and TRBJ2-2, with 10 bases matching TRBD2. V shed 6 bases, J shed 6 bases, and the junction held 19 bases outside the gene matches. This CDR3 is built from 19 residues. The germline V gene encodes CDR1 SGHTA and CDR2 FQGNSA. CDR3 nucleotides: TGTGCCAGCAGATCGCCGGGACTAGCGCGTCGAGGGTTATCCGGGGAGCTGTTTTTT. Protein sequence: CASRSPGLARRGLSGELFF.

The V and J genes are TRBV5-5 and TRBJ1-1; TRBD1 might be the D (6 bases). CDR1 and CDR2 from the germline V gene are SGHKS and YYEKEE (reference sequence). CDR3 size: 11 residues. Trimming took off 6 bases at V and 6 bases at J, with 9 bases between the two ends. The CDR3: CASNREAEAFF. The CDR3 coding sequence is TGTGCCAGCAACAGGGAAGCTGAAGCTTTCTTT.

The chain has TRBV7-3 and TRBJ2-1; 7 nucleotides align to TRBD2. J gave up 1 base and V 5 bases, and 11 bases lay outside the gene matches. Germline CDR1 reads SGHTA; CDR2 reads FQGTGA. The CDR3 runs to 17 residues. The CDR3 is CASSPRAAGVSYNEQFF. CDR3 in DNA: TGTGCCAGCAGCCCCCGAGCTGCGGGAGTTTCCTACAATGAGCAGTTCTTC.

CDR3 in DNA: TGTGCCAGCAGCGCCCGACAGGACTATGGCTACACCTTC. Protein sequence: CASSARQDYGYTF. The chain employs TRBV6-1 and TRBJ1-2; weak D call: TRBD1 (6 bases). CDR3 length equals 13 residues. In germline, CDR1 is MNHNS, CDR2 SASEGT. V dropped 6 bases and J dropped 3 bases, with 11 bases sitting between them.

The CDR3 is CSGASGGDNEQFF. CDR3 nucleotides: TGCAGCGGGGCTAGCGGGGGTGACAATGAGCAGTTCTTC. This chain uses TRBV29-1 with TRBJ2-1; 10 bases map to TRBD2. J was trimmed by 5 bases and V by 7 bases; bases with no gene match: 5. This CDR3 has 13 residues. The germline V gene encodes CDR1 SQVTM and CDR2 ANQGSEA.

The rearrangement joins TRBV7-9 to TRBJ2-1; 7 positions agree with TRBD1. This CDR3 is built from 16 residues. Unmatched junction bases numbered 8, after V lost 5 bases and J lost 1 base. Germline V gene sequence: CDR1 SEHNR, CDR2 FQNEAQ (reference sequence). CDR3 bases: TGTGCCAGCAGCACCCGCACAGGGGTTTCCTACAATGAGCAGTTCTTC. Its translation is CASSTRTGVSYNEQFF.

There are a few counts of this clone. The chain links TRBV27 to TRBJ2-5, with 13 bases fitting TRBD2. This CDR3 comprises 20 residues. V shed 5 bases and J 1 base; nucleotides not matched to a gene: 16. The germline V gene encodes CDR1 MNHEY and CDR2 SMNVEV (reference sequence). The CDR3 bases are TGTGCCAGCAGTCCCCCCCGGACTAGCGGGAGACCCACTATCCAAGAGACCCAGTACTTC. Amino acids: CASSPPRTSGRPTIQETQYF.

This clone was observed a handful of times. For the CDR3, the DNA is TGCGCCAGCAGTTATAACAGGGAAAGCAATCAGCCCCAGCATTTT. Amino acids: CASSYNRESNQPQHF. This chain links TRBV4-3 with TRBJ1-5; possible D gene TRBD1, 6 bases. This CDR3 region has 15 residues. Germline V gene sequence: CDR1 LGHNA, CDR2 YSLEER. Trimming stripped 6 bases from V and 1 base from J, with 13 bases between.